A single TCR beta chain is shown here with its context. The sample belongs to a study of CD8 T cells in Susac syndrome. The RNA input was about 0.45 to 1 ug, and it was reverse transcribed with random hexamers. Across 54 Vbeta and 13 Jbeta, TCR beta CDR3 was amplified with immunoSEQ multiplex PCR. TCRdb ran MiXCR on the immunoSEQ multiplex PCR reads and lists one entry per CDR3 protein. The sample has about 150,000 distinct CDR3 sequences, 85% to 95% seen once. From blood CD8+ and CD4+ T cells, the TCR beta chain was sequenced. Patients with Susac syndrome fulfilled recently defined diagnostic criteria for definite or probable disease. The material sequenced was CD4+ T cells from PBMCs. This receptor was identified in a human donor with Susac syndrome.

DNA for the CDR3: TGCAGTGCTCGTCATTCACCAGGGGATTCACCCCTCCACTTT. Protein: CSARHSPGDSPLHF. This sequence joins TRBV20-1 and TRBJ1-6, with a possible D match to TRBD1 (6 bases). The length of the CDR3 is 14 residues. The ends were cut back, 5 bases at V and 8 bases at J, with 16 bases in the middle. The germline gives CDR1 DFQATT, CDR2 SNEGSKA (reference sequence).